The 16 T cell receptor beta chains presented below share a single source sample, sequenced in a study of T cells in Graves' hyperthyroidism and ophthalmopathy (dated by TCRdb to about 2019). The library relied on multiplex PCR. The instrument was an Illumina HiSeq 2000. The TCR beta CDR3 regions were amplified from the RNA transcripts. A first-round RT-PCR of the TCR CDR3 used the HTBI primer set with the Qiagen OneStep RT-PCR kit. TCRdb handled the public reads itself, with Q25 trimming in fastp and clone calling in MiXCR, and kept productive beta chains. Each entry is one CDR3 protein sequence, shown with its most common DNA and genes. Across this sample there are fewer than 650,000 distinct CDR3 sequences, with less than 15% seen only once. The ten biggest clones cover over 11% of the sample. The source material was blood. The source of these receptors is a woman in her forties with Graves' hyperthyroidism.

This clonotype was seen more than once but under ten times. The genes are TRBV7-8 and TRBJ1-3; the match to TRBD1 covers 9 bases. The ends lost 5 bases at V and 4 bases at J; junction bases unmatched: 6. Germline V lookup: CDR1 SGHVS, CDR2 FQNEAQ. The CDR3 is made up of 15 amino acids. As DNA, the CDR3 is TGTGCCAGCAGCCCGGGGACAGGGTTCGGAAACACCATATATTTT. Residues: CASSPGTGFGNTIYF.

This clonotype was counted many times. CDR3 in DNA: TGTGCCAGCTCCCCGATTGTGGGGATCACAGATACGCAGTATTTT. Its translation: CASSPIVGITDTQYF. The chain has TRBV18 and TRBJ2-3; D gene uncertain. The CDR3 length is 15 residues. V was cut by 6 bases and J by 2 bases, with 15 bases left in between. Germline values: CDR1 KGHSH, CDR2 LQKENI.

The table lists this clonotype with many counts. The rearrangement uses TRBV6-1 and TRBJ2-7; D remains ambiguous. The germline V gene has CDR1 MNHNS and CDR2 SASEGT. The ends were cut back, 4 bases at V and 4 bases at J, with 14 bases in the middle. This CDR3 region has 14 residues. CDR3 DNA: TGTGCCAGCAGTGTTTCCCCCCTCGGGTACGAGCAGTACTTC. This sequence encodes CASSVSPLGYEQYF.

This clonotype appeared many times. The rearrangement links TRBV4-1 to TRBJ2-7; D gene uncertain. V was clipped by 0 bases and J by 1 base, with 10 bases between them. CDR1 and CDR2 from the germline V gene are MGHRA and YSYEKL. The CDR3 spans 15 residues. The CDR3 nucleotides are TGCGCCAGCAGCCAAGACAGGTCCTCTTCCTACGAGCAGTACTTC. Protein: CASSQDRSSSYEQYF.

V is TRBV7-9 and J is TRBJ1-2; D is unresolved. The CDR3 consists of 12 residues. Trimming cost V 1 base and J 7 bases, with 7 bases left between them. Germline values: CDR1 SEHNR, CDR2 FQNEAQ (reference sequence). The CDR3 DNA reads as TGTGCCAGCAGCTTAGATAACCGTGGCTACACCTTC. It is translated as CASSLDNRGYTF.

This clonotype was counted many times. The chain combines TRBV20-1 with TRBJ2-2; 11 positions agree with TRBD2. This CDR3 comprises 16 residues. From germline, CDR1 is DFQATT and CDR2 SNEGSKA (reference sequence). Trimming removed 0 bases from V and 9 bases from J; junction bases left unmatched: 9. The CDR3 DNA reads TGCAGTGCTAGAGATCGGGGTAGCGGGAGGGCCTGGGAGCTGTTTTTT. It is translated as CSARDRGSGRAWELFF.

About this clonotype: A much larger clone differs from this one at a single base, so this may be a read error. Without the conserved terminal phenylalanine or tryptophan, this CDR3 likely stems from a read error. The chain carries TRBV7-9 and TRBJ1-1; the D gene is possibly TRBD1 (6 bases). V gave up 1 base and J gave up 0 bases, with 15 bases separating them. Per germline, CDR1 SEHNR and CDR2 FQNEAQ (reference sequence). The CDR3 has 17 amino acids. Written as DNA, the CDR3 is TGTGCCAGCAGCTTAGGAACAACCGACAGGATGAACACTGAAGCTTTCTAT. This encodes CASSLGTTDRMNTEAFY.

This clonotype was seen at least ten times. J is TRBJ2-5 and V is TRBV28, with a possible D match to TRBD2 (6 bases). Germline values: CDR1 MDHEN, CDR2 SYDVKM. This CDR3 comprises 13 residues. V gave up 2 bases and J gave up 5 bases, with 9 bases separating them. The CDR3 here is CASSLASVETQYF. The CDR3 bases are TGTGCCAGCAGTTTAGCTAGCGTGGAGACCCAGTACTTC.

Comments on this clonotype: A much larger clone is a single base away; this may be a read error. J is TRBJ2-1 and V is TRBV7-2, with 7 bases fitting TRBD1. The CDR3 has 13 amino acids. V shed 2 bases and J 12 bases; nucleotides not matched to a gene: 7. Germline CDR1 is SGHTA and CDR2 is FQGNSA. Written as DNA, the CDR3 is TGTGCCAGCAGCTTACCCCCCGAGGGGGCGCAGTTCTTC. Translated: CASSLPPEGAQFF.

The chain carries TRBV4-1 and TRBJ2-7; 9 positions agree with TRBD1. V lost 4 bases and J lost 3; bases outside the gene matches: 10. The CDR3 consists of 16 residues. CDR1 and CDR2 from the germline V gene are MGHRA and YSYEKL. The CDR3 coding sequence is TGCGCCAGCAGCCCTCTGCCGGGGACAGGGAACTACGAGCAGTACTTC. This translates into CASSPLPGTGNYEQYF.

The CDR3 DNA reads TGTGCCAGCTCACCTTCTCCGGACTACGAGCAGTACTTC. Amino acids: CASSPSPDYEQYF. The genes are TRBV18 and TRBJ2-7; D gene uncertain. Trimming left V 3 bases short and J 3 bases short, with 9 bases between. The CDR3 runs 13 residues. Germline V CDR1 and CDR2: KGHSH, LQKENI.

This clonotype occurred a few times. The genes are TRBV2 and TRBJ1-3; the D is unclear. The germline V gene has CDR1 SNHLY and CDR2 FYNNEI. CDR3 length: 16 amino acids. Between the trimmed V and J ends, which lost 1 base and 2 bases, there was a span of 12 bases. In DNA, the CDR3 is TGTGCCAGCAGTGAAGTGGAGGTAGCGGCTGGAAACACCATATATTTT. This translates into CASSEVEVAAGNTIYF.

There are many counts of this clonotype. The chain links TRBV24-1 to TRBJ2-2; 7 bases match TRBD2. CDR1 and CDR2 from the germline V gene are KGHDR and SFDVKD. The V segment lost 4 bases and the J segment 6 bases; nucleotides outside the gene matches: 13. CDR3 length: 17 amino acids. The CDR3 sequence is CATSDHTSAQLAGELFF. The CDR3, as DNA: TGTGCCACCAGTGACCATACTAGCGCTCAGCTGGCCGGGGAGCTGTTTTTT.

J is TRBJ1-2 and V is TRBV28, with TRBD1 as a possible D gene (5 bases). The V and J ends lost 1 base and 4 bases respectively, with 13 bases between them. Germline V lookup: CDR1 MDHEN, CDR2 SYDVKM. This CDR3 has 15 residues. Here the CDR3 reads CASSLSQRGGYGYTF. In DNA form, the CDR3 reads TGTGCCAGCAGTTTATCCCAAAGGGGAGGCTATGGCTACACCTTC.

A few counts support this clonotype. The rearrangement uses TRBV27 and TRBJ2-2; 9 bases agree with TRBD2. The CDR3 sequence is 15 residues long. Germline CDR1 and CDR2: MNHEY and SMNVEV (reference sequence). J gave up 6 bases and V 1 base, and 3 bases lay outside the gene matches. CDR3 sequence (DNA): TGTGCCAGCAGTTTATTGGGCGGGAGGGCCGGGGAGCTGTTTTTT. It codes for CASSLLGGRAGELFF.

CDR3 loop: CASSVGGSTDTQYF. In nucleotides, the CDR3 is TGTGCCAGCAGTGTTGGAGGTAGCACAGATACGCAGTATTTT. This chain joins TRBV6-1 and TRBJ2-3; D possibly corresponds to TRBD2 (5 bases). Trimming removed 4 bases at V and 0 bases at J, with 8 bases between. The germline V gene has CDR1 MNHNS and CDR2 SASEGT. The CDR3 runs 14 residues.